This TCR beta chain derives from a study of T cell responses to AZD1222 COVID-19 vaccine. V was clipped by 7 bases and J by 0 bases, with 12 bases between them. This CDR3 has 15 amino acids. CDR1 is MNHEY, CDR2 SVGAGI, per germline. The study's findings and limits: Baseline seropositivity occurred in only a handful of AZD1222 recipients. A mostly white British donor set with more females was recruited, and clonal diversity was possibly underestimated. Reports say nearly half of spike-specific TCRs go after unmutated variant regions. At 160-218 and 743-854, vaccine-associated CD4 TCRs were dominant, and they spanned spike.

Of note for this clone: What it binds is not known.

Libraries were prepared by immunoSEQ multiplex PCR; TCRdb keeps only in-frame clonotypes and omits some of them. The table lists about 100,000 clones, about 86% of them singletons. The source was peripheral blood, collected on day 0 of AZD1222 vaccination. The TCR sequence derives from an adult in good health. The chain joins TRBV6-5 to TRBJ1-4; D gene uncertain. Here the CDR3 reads CASTRASATNEKLFF. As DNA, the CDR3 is TGTGCCAGCACCAGAGCCTCTGCAACTAATGAAAAACTGTTTTTT.